The rows below give T cell receptor beta chains drawn from one sample of a study of beta chain features in type 1 diabetes. Profiling relied on immunoSEQ multiplex PCR, and the TCRdb table lists in-frame clones only, not all of them. Of 200,000 to 300,000 clones in the sample, 11% were seen once. Material for sequencing was naive CD4+ T cells from blood. The receptors shown here come from a man aged 30 to 45 with type 1 diabetes. Both conserved end residues are part of each CDR3. The D gene is left open where the match is weak. Only part of the rows carry a size: once, few, many, or a class if the clone is expanded.

clone size	D gene	CDR3 length	V gene	J gene	CDR3 protein	CDR3 DNA
few	NA	18	TRBV11-2	TRBJ2-2	CASSSLRHQRSISGELFF	TGTGCCAGCAGCTCACTTCGACACCAAAGATCAATTTCGGGGGAGCTGTTTTTT
NA	NA	15	TRBV6-1	TRBJ1-2	CASSPWGGSGRGYTF	TGTGCCAGCAGTCCCTGGGGGGGCTCGGGGAGAGGCTACACCTTC
once	NA	14	TRBV30	TRBJ2-7	CAWSVGQGSYEQYF	TGTGCCTGGAGTGTAGGACAAGGTTCCTACGAGCAGTACTTC
few	NA	15	TRBV30	TRBJ1-4	CACPPTAGIGEKLFF	TGTGCCTGCCCTCCCACGGCTGGCATCGGGGAAAAACTGTTTTTT
NA	TRBD1	12	TRBV7-2	TRBJ2-7	CASSWTGLEQYF	TGTGCCAGCAGCTGGACAGGGCTCGAGCAGTACTTC
NA	NA	16	TRBV18	TRBJ2-7	CASSPEGQYGPFEQYF	TGTGCCAGCTCACCGGAGGGACAGTACGGACCCTTCGAGCAGTACTTC
NA	NA	14	TRBV6-4	TRBJ2-3	CASSVQAHTDTQYF	TGTGCCAGCAGTGTACAGGCCCACACAGATACGCAGTATTTT
NA	NA	16	TRBV14	TRBJ2-7	CASSSDLTDSICEQYF	TGTGCCAGCAGTTCCGATCTGACAGACAGTATCTGCGAGCAGTACTTC
few	NA	12	TRBV2	TRBJ2-5	CASSIAAETQYF	TGTGCCAGCAGCATAGCGGCAGAGACCCAGTACTTC
few	TRBD1	12	TRBV11-2	TRBJ1-2	CAGRDRGLGYTF	TGTGCCGGCCGGGACAGGGGACTCGGCTACACCTTC
NA	TRBD1	14	TRBV27	TRBJ2-7	CASSLGQVLGEQYF	TGTGCCAGCAGTTTGGGACAGGTACTGGGCGAGCAGTACTTC
NA	NA	13	TRBV5-1	TRBJ2-7	CASSLEIPGEQYF	TGCGCCAGCAGCTTGGAGATCCCCGGGGAGCAGTACTTC
once	TRBD1	15	TRBV18	TRBJ2-7	CASSPGQGNRYEQYF	TGTGCCAGCTCACCAGGACAGGGGAATCGGTACGAGCAGTACTTC
NA	NA	12	TRBV5-1	TRBJ2-5	CASSEPEETQYF	TGCGCCAGCAGCGAACCAGAAGAGACCCAGTACTTC
NA	NA	12	TRBV29-1	TRBJ1-2	CSVPDTFGGYTF	TGCAGCGTTCCAGACACCTTCGGTGGCTACACCTTC
few	TRBD1	13	TRBV10-3	TRBJ1-2	CAISTGGSYGYTF	TGTGCCATCAGTACAGGGGGCAGCTATGGCTACACCTTC
few	TRBD2	14	TRBV30	TRBJ2-5	CARGASGFQETQYF	TGTGCCCGGGGGGCTAGCGGGTTTCAAGAGACCCAGTACTTC
few	TRBD1	16	TRBV5-1	TRBJ2-6	CASSSGQHSGANVLTF	TGCGCCAGCAGCTCGGGACAGCACTCTGGGGCCAACGTCCTGACTTTC
NA	TRBD1	17	TRBV27	TRBJ1-2	CASRKPGQGTSRHGYTF	TGTGCCAGCAGAAAGCCGGGACAGGGGACATCCAGGCATGGCTACACCTTC
NA	TRBD2	16	TRBV30	TRBJ2-7	CAWSRMRGGGTHEQYF	TGTGCCTGGAGTAGAATGCGGGGCGGGGGAACACACGAGCAGTACTTC
few	TRBD1	14	TRBV6-5	TRBJ1-6	CASSPDRGPFPLHF	TGTGCCAGCAGCCCTGACAGGGGTCCCTTCCCCCTCCACTTT
few	TRBD2	16	TRBV5-6	TRBJ2-1	CASRPLGAGDYNEQFF	TGTGCCAGCAGACCCCTTGGAGCGGGGGACTACAATGAGCAGTTCTTC
few	NA	13	TRBV2	TRBJ1-1	CASSGYVNTEAFF	TGTGCCAGCAGTGGTTATGTGAACACTGAAGCTTTCTTT
few	NA	17	TRBV4-1	TRBJ2-5	CASSHELKGGRRETQYF	TGCGCCAGCAGCCATGAATTGAAGGGGGGGAGGAGAGAGACCCAGTACTTC
NA	TRBD1	17	TRBV5-6	TRBJ2-2	CASRLGPYRGNTGELFF	TGTGCCAGCAGATTAGGGCCCTACAGGGGGAACACCGGGGAGCTGTTTTTT
NA	TRBD2	14	TRBV19	TRBJ2-7	CASSKRGALDEQYF	TGTGCCAGTAGTAAGCGGGGAGCCCTCGACGAGCAGTACTTC
few	TRBD1	19	TRBV5-1	TRBJ1-1	CASSPEGGTGQKGDTEAFF	TGCGCCAGCAGCCCGGAAGGAGGGACAGGTCAAAAGGGGGACACTGAAGCTTTCTTT
NA	NA	14	TRBV13	TRBJ1-1	CASSLEAERAEAFF	TGTGCCAGCAGCTTAGAAGCCGAACGTGCTGAAGCTTTCTTT
NA	NA	15	TRBV2	TRBJ1-5	CASSPQAGGDQPQHF	TGTGCCAGCAGTCCACAGGCTGGGGGCGATCAGCCCCAGCATTTT
NA	NA	14	TRBV9	TRBJ2-5	CASSTGSLQETQYF	TGTGCCAGCAGCACAGGGTCCCTCCAAGAGACCCAGTACTTC
few	NA	14	TRBV5-1	TRBJ2-4	CASSLSAAGNIQYF	TGCGCCAGCAGCTTGTCGGCCGCAGGGAACATTCAGTACTTC
NA	NA	15	TRBV2	TRBJ2-2	CASSEQLPNTGELFF	TGTGCCAGCAGTGAACAACTTCCGAACACCGGGGAGCTGTTTTTT